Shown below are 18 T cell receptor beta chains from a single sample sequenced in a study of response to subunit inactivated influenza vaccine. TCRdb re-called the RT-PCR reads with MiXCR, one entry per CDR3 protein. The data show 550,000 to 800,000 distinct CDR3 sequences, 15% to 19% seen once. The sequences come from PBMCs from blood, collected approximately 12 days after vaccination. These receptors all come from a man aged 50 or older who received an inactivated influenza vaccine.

The CDR3 DNA reads as TGTGCCAGCAGCAGGGACCACGGGAACACTGAAGCTTTCTTT. Amino acid sequence: CASSRDHGNTEAFF. V usage is TRBV5-6 and J usage is TRBJ1-1; the D gene is possibly TRBD1 (5 bases). The ends were cut back, 4 bases at V and 1 base at J, with 11 bases in the middle. The CDR3 has 14 amino acids. Germline values: CDR1 SGHDT, CDR2 YYEEEE.

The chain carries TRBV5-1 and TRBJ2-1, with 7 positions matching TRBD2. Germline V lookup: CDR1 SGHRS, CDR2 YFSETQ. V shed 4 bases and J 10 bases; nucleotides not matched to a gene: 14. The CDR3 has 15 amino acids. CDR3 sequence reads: CASSPYFTGEGEQFF. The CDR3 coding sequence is TGCGCCAGCAGCCCCTACTTTACCGGGGAGGGGGAGCAGTTCTTC.

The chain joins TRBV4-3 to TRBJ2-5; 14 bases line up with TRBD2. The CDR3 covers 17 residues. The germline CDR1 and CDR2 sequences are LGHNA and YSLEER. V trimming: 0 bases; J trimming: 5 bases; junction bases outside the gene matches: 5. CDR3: CASSQDGTSGGGETQYF. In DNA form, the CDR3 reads TGCGCCAGCAGCCAAGATGGGACTAGCGGGGGTGGGGAGACCCAGTACTTC.

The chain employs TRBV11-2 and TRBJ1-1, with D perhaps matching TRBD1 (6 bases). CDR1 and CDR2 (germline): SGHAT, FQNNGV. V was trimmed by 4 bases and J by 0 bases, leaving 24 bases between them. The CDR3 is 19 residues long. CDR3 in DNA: TGTGCCAGCAGCTCGGGCTTTTGGCAGGGGAGGACCTTGAACACTGAAGCTTTCTTT. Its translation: CASSSGFWQGRTLNTEAFF. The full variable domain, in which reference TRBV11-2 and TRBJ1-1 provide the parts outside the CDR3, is EAGVAQSPRYKIIEKRQSVAFWCNPISGHATLYWYQQILGQGPKLLIQFQNNGVVDDSQLPKDRFSAERLKGVDSTLKIQPAKLEDSAVYLCASSSGFWQGRTLNTEAFFGQGTRLTVV.

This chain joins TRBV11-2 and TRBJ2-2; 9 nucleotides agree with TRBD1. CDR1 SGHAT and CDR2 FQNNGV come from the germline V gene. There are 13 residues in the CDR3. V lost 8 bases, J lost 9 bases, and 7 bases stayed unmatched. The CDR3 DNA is TGTGCCAGCGATCTACAGGGGGCTCGGGAGCTGTTTTTT. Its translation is CASDLQGARELFF.

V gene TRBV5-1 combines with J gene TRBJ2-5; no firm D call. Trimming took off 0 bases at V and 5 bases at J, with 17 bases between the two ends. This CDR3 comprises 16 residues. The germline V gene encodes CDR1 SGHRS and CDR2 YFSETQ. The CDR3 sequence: CASSLVGGFTSETQYF. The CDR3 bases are TGCGCCAGCAGCTTGGTTGGCGGTTTCACGTCGGAGACCCAGTACTTC.

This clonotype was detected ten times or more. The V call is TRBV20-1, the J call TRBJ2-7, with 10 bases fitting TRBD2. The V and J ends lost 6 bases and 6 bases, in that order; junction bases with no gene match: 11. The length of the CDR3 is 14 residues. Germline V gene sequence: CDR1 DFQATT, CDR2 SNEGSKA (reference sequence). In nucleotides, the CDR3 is TGCAGTGCAATCTCTAGCGGGAGTGGGCGCGAGCAGTACTTC. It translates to CSAISSGSGREQYF.

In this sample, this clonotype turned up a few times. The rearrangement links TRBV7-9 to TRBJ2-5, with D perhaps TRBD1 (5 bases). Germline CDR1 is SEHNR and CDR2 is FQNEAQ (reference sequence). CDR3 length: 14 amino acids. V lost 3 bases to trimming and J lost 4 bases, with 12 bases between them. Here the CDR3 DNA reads TGTGCCAGCAGCTTTCAGGGTCTGTCAGAGACCCAGTACTTC. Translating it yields CASSFQGLSETQYF.

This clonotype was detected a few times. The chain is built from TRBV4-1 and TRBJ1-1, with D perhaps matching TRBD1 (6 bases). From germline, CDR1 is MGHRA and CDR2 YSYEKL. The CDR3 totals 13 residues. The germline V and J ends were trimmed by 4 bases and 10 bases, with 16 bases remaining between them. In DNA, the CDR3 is TGCGCCAGCAGCCTACAGGGCAGGGATGGAGCTTTCTTT. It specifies CASSLQGRDGAFF.

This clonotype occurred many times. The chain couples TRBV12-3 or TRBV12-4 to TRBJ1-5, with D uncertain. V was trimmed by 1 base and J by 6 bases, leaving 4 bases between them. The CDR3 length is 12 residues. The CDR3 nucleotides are TGTGCCAGCAGTTTAGGTAGTCAGCCCCAGCATTTT. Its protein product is CASSLGSQPQHF.

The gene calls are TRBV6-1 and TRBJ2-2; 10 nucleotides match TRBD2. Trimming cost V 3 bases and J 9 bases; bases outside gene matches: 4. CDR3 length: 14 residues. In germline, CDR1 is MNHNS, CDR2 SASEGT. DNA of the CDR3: TGTGCCAGCAGTGAGAATAGCGGGAGGCGGGAGCTGTTTTTT. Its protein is CASSENSGRRELFF.

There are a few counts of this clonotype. The CDR3 sequence is CASSVGPTGSGEQYF. Here the CDR3 DNA reads TGTGCCAGCAGCGTAGGCCCGACAGGGTCTGGCGAGCAGTACTTC. The chain recombines TRBV9 with TRBJ2-7, with 7 positions matching TRBD1. J lost 6 bases, V lost 0 bases, and 9 bases had no gene match. CDR1 and CDR2 (germline): SGDLS, YYNGEE. The CDR3 length is 15 residues.

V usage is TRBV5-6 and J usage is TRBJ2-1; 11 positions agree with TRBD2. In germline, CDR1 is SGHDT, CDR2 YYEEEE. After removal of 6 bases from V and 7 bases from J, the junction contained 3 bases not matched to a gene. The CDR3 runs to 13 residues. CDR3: CASTWTSGNEQFF. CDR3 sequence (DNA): TGTGCCAGCACCTGGACTAGCGGGAATGAGCAGTTCTTC.

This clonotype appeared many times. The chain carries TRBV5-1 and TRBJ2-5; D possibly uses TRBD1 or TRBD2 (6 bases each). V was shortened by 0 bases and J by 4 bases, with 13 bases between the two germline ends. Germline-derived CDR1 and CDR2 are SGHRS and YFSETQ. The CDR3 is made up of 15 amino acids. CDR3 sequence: CASSLAGAGPETQYF. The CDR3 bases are TGCGCCAGCAGCTTGGCGGGGGCAGGGCCAGAGACCCAGTACTTC.

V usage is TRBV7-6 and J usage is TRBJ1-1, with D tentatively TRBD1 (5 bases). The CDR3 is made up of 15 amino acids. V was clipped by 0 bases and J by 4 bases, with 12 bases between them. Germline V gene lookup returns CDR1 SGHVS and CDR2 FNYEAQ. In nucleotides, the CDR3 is TGTGCCAGCAGCTTAGCGGAGGGGTTCGGCACTGAAGCTTTCTTT. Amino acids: CASSLAEGFGTEAFF. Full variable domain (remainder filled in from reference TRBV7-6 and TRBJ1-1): GAGVSQSPRYKVTKRGQDVALRCDPISGHVSLYWYRQALGQGPEFLTYFNYEAQQDKSGLPNDRFSAERPEGSISTLTIQRTEQRDSAMYRCASSLAEGFGTEAFFGQGTRLTVV.

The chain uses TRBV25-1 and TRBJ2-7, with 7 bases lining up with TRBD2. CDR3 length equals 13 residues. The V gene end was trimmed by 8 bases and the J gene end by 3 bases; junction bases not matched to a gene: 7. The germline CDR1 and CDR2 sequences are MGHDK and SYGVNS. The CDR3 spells CASPIKRDYEQYF. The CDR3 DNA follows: TGTGCCAGCCCCATTAAGCGGGACTACGAGCAGTACTTC.

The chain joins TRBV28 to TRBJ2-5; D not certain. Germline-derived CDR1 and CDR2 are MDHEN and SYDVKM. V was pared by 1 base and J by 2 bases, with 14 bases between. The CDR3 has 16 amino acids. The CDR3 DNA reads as TGTGCCAGCAGTTTATTCGCTAGAGCTACACAAGAGACCCAGTACTTC. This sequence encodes CASSLFARATQETQYF.

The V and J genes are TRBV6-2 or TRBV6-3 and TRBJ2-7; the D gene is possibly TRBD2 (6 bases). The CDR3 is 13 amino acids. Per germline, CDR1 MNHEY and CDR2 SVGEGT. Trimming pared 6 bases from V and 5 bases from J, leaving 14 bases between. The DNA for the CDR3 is TGTGCCAGCAGCCTAGCGCGAGCTAACGAGCAGTACTTC. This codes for CASSLARANEQYF.